This section outlines one T cell receptor (beta chain) sequence together with its context. These data come from a study of blood T cell repertoires in COVID-19. Study-level information: COVID-19 samples, acute and convalescent, were from the United States, Italy and Spain. T cells, B-cell-depleted T cells, or PBMCs supplied cDNA or gDNA.

In the original analysis: From reference gene primer amplification, estimates of nucleated cell counts were derived. Repertoires were generated with immunoSEQ multiplex PCR, while TCRdb's copy carries only in-frame clones and drops some. V and J calls plus clone size are reproduced from that table; the DNA served to infer D and trimming. The sample lists about 160,000 clones; about nine tenths were seen once. The V gene lost 0 bases and the J gene lost 0 bases, with 10 bases spanning the gap. Germline CDR1 and CDR2: SGHRS and YFSETQ. This CDR3 region has 16 residues. The TCR originated in a woman aged 55-69 years who had recovered from COVID-19. This chain uses TRBV5-1 with TRBJ1-3; D may be TRBD1 (5 bases). The material sequenced was peripheral blood. CDR3: CASSLGQTYSGNTIYF. The CDR3 coding sequence is TGCGCCAGCAGCTTGGGACAGACGTACTCTGGAAACACCATATATTTT. Based on the CDR3 plus reference TRBV5-1 and TRBJ1-3, the full variable domain is KAGVTQTPRYLIKTRGQQVTLSCSPISGHRSVSWYQQTPGQGLQFLFEYFSETQRNKGNFPGRFSGRQFSNSRSEMNVSTLELGDSALYLCASSLGQTYSGNTIYFGEGSWLTVV.